One sample yielded the 4 T cell receptor beta chains listed below, sequenced in a study of blood T cell repertoires in COVID-19. Some clones are missing from TCRdb's copy, which holds only in-frame ones; the method was immunoSEQ multiplex PCR. In the table there are more than 85,000 clones, 85% of which are singletons. The sample taken for sequencing was peripheral blood. Receptors were obtained from a man at least 80 years old with acute or convalescent COVID-19.

The gene calls are TRBV6-5 and TRBJ2-5; 9 bases are shared with TRBD1. CDR1 and CDR2 from the germline V gene are MNHEY and SVGAGI. Trimming at V came to 3 bases and at J to 5 bases, leaving 4 bases not matched to a gene. The CDR3 covers 14 residues. The chain's CDR3 is CASSYRQGDETQYF. The CDR3 DNA follows: TGTGCCAGCAGTTATCGACAGGGGGACGAGACCCAGTACTTC.

V is TRBV28 and J is TRBJ2-7, with 9 bases identical to TRBD2. The V gene end was trimmed by 3 bases and the J gene end by 4 bases; junction bases not matched to a gene: 10. CDR1 is MDHEN and CDR2 is SYDVKM in the germline V gene. This CDR3 has 16 residues. DNA of the CDR3: TGTGCCAGCAGTTTCGTAGCGGGAGCGAGACCTTACGAGCAGTACTTC. Its translation: CASSFVAGARPYEQYF. Full variable domain (rest looked up from reference TRBV28 and TRBJ2-7): DVKVTQSSRYLVKRTGEKVFLECVQDMDHENMFWYRQDPGLGLRLIYFSYDVKMKEKGDIPEGYSVSREKKERFSLILESASTNQTSMYLCASSFVAGARPYEQYFGPGTRLTVT.

V and J are TRBV7-9 and TRBJ1-2; 11 nucleotides line up with TRBD1. Germline CDR1 and CDR2: SEHNR and FQNEAQ (reference sequence). V lost 4 bases to trimming and J lost 5 bases; unmatched junction nucleotides: 9. There are 16 residues in the CDR3. The DNA for the CDR3 is TGTGCCAGCAGCTCACCCGGGACAGGGGGACGGTATGGCTACACCTTC. It is translated as CASSSPGTGGRYGYTF.

This clone was seen just once. The rearrangement links TRBV6-1 to TRBJ1-4; TRBD1 might be the D (5 bases). V shed 2 bases and J shed 6 bases, with 13 bases lying between them. Germline loops: CDR1 MNHNS, CDR2 SASEGT. This CDR3 is built from 15 residues. The CDR3 DNA sequence: TGTGCCAGCAGTGAATTAGGGGCCGGGTATGAAAAACTGTTTTTT. This translates into CASSELGAGYEKLFF.